The source of this TCR beta chain is a study of blood T cell repertoires in COVID-19. About the study: The origin of the acute and convalescent COVID-19 samples was the United States, Italy and Spain. PBMCs, B-cell-depleted T cells, or T cells were the source of the cDNA or gDNA that made up the material.

Deletions cut 7 bases from V and 7 bases from J, with 17 bases between. From germline, CDR1 is LNHDA and CDR2 SQIVND (reference sequence). The CDR3 sequence is 15 residues long. In assigning cohorts, the study relied on participant-reported clinical history. Under the authors' procedure: Nucleated cell counts were estimated from reference gene primer amplification. This table comes from immunoSEQ multiplex PCR, and its TCRdb copy is limited to in-frame clones, with some not included. V, J and clone size reflect that table, while D and trimming were determined from the DNA. Here the sample spans over 200,000 clones, around 92% being singletons.

The chain carries TRBV19 and TRBJ1-6; possible D gene TRBD1, 6 bases. Sequenced input: PBMCs or T cells enriched from blood (not recorded which). The TCR comes from a woman in her 30s with acute COVID-19. The CDR3 nucleotides read TGTGCCAGTACGGGTACCGGGACACTCAATTCACCCCTCCACTTT. This codes for CASTGTGTLNSPLHF. Looking up the rest from reference TRBV19 and TRBJ1-6 gives the full variable domain: DGGITQSPKYLFRKEGQNVTLSCEQNLNHDAMYWYRQDPGQGLRLIYYSQIVNDFQKGDIAEGYSVSREKKESFPLTVTSAQKNPTAFYLCASTGTGTLNSPLHFGNGTRLTVT.